This T cell receptor beta chain derives from a study of identical twins. Whole-study findings and limits: In zero-insertion analyses, partial confounding could arise from invariant MAIT and iNKT cells.

TCRdb called the 5' RACE reads again in MiXCR, with one record for every CDR3 protein. There are 500,000 to 650,000 distinct CDR3 sequences in the sample; around 20% occur only once, and 0.45% to 0.5% lies in the top ten. The CDR3 is 16 amino acids. J lost 3 bases, V lost 6 bases, and 6 bases had no gene match. Germline V lookup: CDR1 MNHEY, CDR2 SMNVEV (reference sequence). On this clonotype itself: What it recognizes is unknown.

These data were also filed under a second study, of yellow fever vaccine responses in identical twins.

The chain couples TRBV27 to TRBJ2-3; 13 bases are shared with TRBD2. This TCR derives from a woman aged 18-29 years in good health. The sequenced sample was CD4+ T cells sorted from blood. For the CDR3, the DNA is TGTGCCAGCAGACTAGCGGGAGGGCCGGGGACAGATACGCAGTATTTT. Translation gives CASRLAGGPGTDTQYF.